This T cell receptor beta chain was captured by sequencing in a study of PD-1 blockade in classical Hodgkin lymphoma (dated by TCRdb to about 2020). Regarding the study in general: Nivolumab dosing was 3 mg/kg intravenously every 2 weeks, continuing until either disease progression or unacceptable toxicity. The study used CyTOF and TCR beta sequencing to define a peripheral blood immune signature of response to PD-1 blockade in classical Hodgkin lymphoma. Broad study findings and their caveats: Baseline diversity similar to that of newly diagnosed patients was observed in trial patients achieving complete response, whereas significantly lower diversity was observed in partial responders and progressors. Lower diversity was observed in patients in whom nivolumab was started less than 1 year after ASCT, and these patients were excluded from later analyses so that confounding by immune reconstitution would be avoided. The study was restricted to a single clinical trial cohort, and the causes of repertoire differences, possibly disease activity or prior therapy, were left undefined. Baseline TCR diversity was reported as lower in newly diagnosed patients than in healthy donors, and lower still in relapsed/refractory patients. By C4D1, a significant rise was seen in CD4+ TCR diversity but not in CD8+ TCR diversity (p=0.0027 vs p=0.16), and the rise was most apparent among complete responders (p=0.02).

The Qiagen DNeasy kit was used to extract genomic DNA both from unsorted PBMCs and from the negatively selected CD4+ and CD8+ fractions. TCR beta CDR3 regions were amplified by immunoSEQ multiplex PCR using primers annealing to V and J segments. A synthetic immune receptor repertoire was used to minimize amplification bias, and any residual bias was removed computationally once sequencing was done. In the authors' own workflow: Repertoire diversity was quantified as the Shannon entropy index using custom Python scripts. The unsorted, CD4+ and CD8+ repertoires were each analyzed separately, with the exception of combined analyses, where CD4+ and CD8+ sequences were merged in silico. Clonal expansion was defined as a frequency increase of at least 2-fold after treatment compared with C1D1, and clones undetected at baseline were assigned a pseudocount of 0.5. Clones with 0 or 1 copy at C1D1 were defined as singleton clones, while clones with 2 or more copies were defined as non-singleton clones. Clones expanded in unsorted samples were labelled as CD4+, CD8+ or unknown by matching protein sequences in sorted samples from the same patient. Wilcoxon tests on paired samples were used to test changes in diversity from C1D1 to C4D1. TCRdb limited this immuneACCESS table to in-frame rearrangements with V and J called. A share of clones is missing; checked studies link under half to unresolved V genes, and the rest is unexplained. V and J calls plus clone size are reproduced from that table; the DNA served to infer D and trimming. The sample table shows tens of thousands of clones, and about nine tenths are seen once. The ten largest clonotypes hold under 3% of the sample.

What the time point label conveys for this sample: cycle 4 day 1 (C4D1), after 6 weeks of nivolumab. Every trial patient had relapsed after autologous stem cell transplantation, and cohorts A, B and C differed in prior brentuximab vedotin exposure. The trial cohort included more than 55 patients with relapsed/refractory classical Hodgkin lymphoma, and each patient had a best overall response of complete response, partial response or progressive disease. Single-agent nivolumab was administered to trial patients in the multi-cohort phase II CheckMate 205 trial. An independent review committee assessed best overall response by applying the 2007 International Working Group response criteria. PBMCs from the trial were collected at three points: immediately before nivolumab initiation (C1D1), and during therapy at cycle 2 day 1 and cycle 4 day 1. After peripheral blood was drawn into 8 mL Vacutainer Cell Preparation Tubes, PBMCs were isolated by centrifugation and then cryopreserved.

With respect to this clone: The antigen it recognizes is unknown. Nothing much larger sits one base from this clone, and base qualities are not available.

The CDR3 runs 15 residues from the cysteine to the phenylalanine. The CDR3 DNA has 45 bases and is translated from base 1. V is pruned by 5 bases and J by 5 bases, leaving 9 bases of the junction without a gene match. CDR1 and CDR2 are drawn from the germline V gene (reference sequence): SEHNR, FQNEAQ. The chain is made from TRBV7-9 and TRBJ2-5, and TRBD2 matches 9 of the central bases. This receptor was identified in a human donor with classical Hodgkin lymphoma. Sequences were derived from peripheral blood mononuclear cells (PBMCs), sampled before the fourth cycle of nivolumab. The CDR3 protein: CASSEGGGVGETQYF. The DNA is as follows: TGTGCCAGCAGCGAAGGCGGGGGGGTCGGGGAGACCCAGTACTTC.